These 18 T cell receptor beta chains share one sample of origin, sequenced in a study of Ad26.COV2.S vaccination and SARS-CoV-2 variants. Here immunoSEQ multiplex PCR was the method, and the copy in TCRdb shows in-frame clones only, minus some. This table holds under 400,000 clones, around nine tenths found once. Indicated treatment: 15 to 20 received Ad26.COV2.S at low or high dose, single or two shots; 5 received placebo; per-sample allocation not given. Samples analyzed were those drawn on day 63 after the first vaccine or placebo injection. This sample comprised peripheral blood, obtained in a trial of Ad26.COV2.S vaccine versus placebo. Source of these receptors: a person between 18 and 65 years old who received the Ad26.COV2.S COVID-19 vaccine or a placebo.

The chain couples TRBV19 to TRBJ2-3; D gene ambiguous. CDR1 and CDR2 from the germline V gene are LNHDA and SQIVND (reference sequence). CDR3 length: 16 residues. The V and J ends lost 3 bases and 5 bases respectively, with 18 bases between them. In nucleotides, the CDR3 is TGTGCCAGTAGTATCCCAATGGGGTTACCGGGAGATACGCAGTATTTT. Translating it yields CASSIPMGLPGDTQYF.

The rearrangement joins TRBV6-1 to TRBJ2-2; 10 bases match TRBD2. The CDR3 runs 17 residues. Germline V gene lookup returns CDR1 MNHNS and CDR2 SASEGT. The V and J ends lost 3 bases and 4 bases, in that order; junction bases with no gene match: 8. The chain's CDR3 is CASSDPGLASSTGELFF. CDR3 coding DNA: TGTGCCAGCAGTGATCCGGGACTAGCGTCGAGCACCGGGGAGCTGTTTTTT.

CDR3 nucleotides: TGTGCCAGCAGCCGCAGGGTATTTGGTCAAGAGACCCAGTACTTC. It specifies CASSRRVFGQETQYF. The rearrangement links TRBV3-1 (or the pseudogene TRBV3-2) to TRBJ2-5, with D possibly being TRBD1 (5 bases). The V end was cut by 4 bases, the J end by 2 bases, with 14 bases between. Germline V lookup: CDR1 LGHDT, CDR2 YNNKEL (reference sequence). This CDR3 contains 15 residues.

The genes are TRBV12-3 or TRBV12-4 and TRBJ2-5, with D possibly matching TRBD1 (5 bases). The ends were cut back, 3 bases at V and 4 bases at J, with 6 bases in the middle. The CDR3 totals 12 residues. The CDR3: CASSFRGETQYF. In nucleotides, the CDR3 is TGTGCCAGCAGTTTTAGGGGAGAGACCCAGTACTTC.

V and J are TRBV2 and TRBJ1-6; D is possibly TRBD1 (5 bases). In germline, CDR1 is SNHLY, CDR2 FYNNEI. This CDR3 region has 13 residues. V lost 7 bases and J 9 bases, leaving 13 bases between the germline ends. CDR3 nucleotides: TGTGCCAGCACGATCTGGGGCAGTTCACCCCTCCACTTT. Its protein is CASTIWGSSPLHF.

The chain employs TRBV18 and TRBJ2-5; D perhaps matches TRBD2 (5 bases). Germline V gene sequence: CDR1 KGHSH, CDR2 LQKENI. The length of the CDR3 is 15 residues. Between the trimmed V and J ends, which lost 2 bases and 4 bases, there was a span of 14 bases. The CDR3 reads CASSPDIGGGETQYF. The DNA of the CDR3 is TGTGCCAGCTCACCAGACATAGGAGGAGGAGAGACCCAGTACTTC.

This chain joins TRBV12-3 or TRBV12-4 and TRBJ1-5; D unclear. V was trimmed by 3 bases and J by 1 base, leaving 4 bases between them. The CDR3 loop spans 13 amino acids. CDR3 DNA: TGTGCCAGCAGTTTTCTAAGCAATCAGCCCCAGCATTTT. Residues: CASSFLSNQPQHF.

This clone was picked up a small number of times. The J gene is TRBJ1-1, the V gene TRBV6-1, with D possibly TRBD1 on 5 matching bases. CDR3 length: 13 residues. V was trimmed by 7 bases and J by 5 bases, leaving 14 bases between them. Germline lookup yields CDR1 MNHNS and CDR2 SASEGT. CDR3 sequence reads: CASTQGAVTEAFF. CDR3 DNA: TGTGCCAGCACCCAGGGCGCGGTGACTGAAGCTTTCTTT.

The chain is built from TRBV27 and TRBJ1-1; D might be TRBD1 (5 bases). This CDR3 has 14 amino acids. Between the trimmed V and J ends, which lost 2 bases and 4 bases, there was a span of 11 bases. Germline V gene lookup returns CDR1 MNHEY and CDR2 SMNVEV (reference sequence). Here the CDR3 reads CASSLGVRGTEAFF. The CDR3 region has the DNA TGTGCCAGCAGTTTAGGGGTTAGGGGCACTGAAGCTTTCTTT.

This clone was seen once. This sequence joins TRBV2 and TRBJ1-1; D might be TRBD1 (6 bases). V was trimmed by 7 bases and J by 1 base, leaving 13 bases between them. Looked up from germline, CDR1 is SNHLY and CDR2 is FYNNEI. The CDR3 is 14 residues long. In nucleotides, the CDR3 is TGTGCCAGCAACCGAAGGGGGGGGAACACTGAAGCTTTCTTT. Translation gives CASNRRGGNTEAFF.

V and J are TRBV5-1 and TRBJ2-2; possible D gene TRBD2, 6 bases. Germline V lookup: CDR1 SGHRS, CDR2 YFSETQ. The ends were cut back, 2 bases at V and 0 bases at J, with 11 bases in the middle. This CDR3 spans 16 amino acids. This chain's CDR3 is CASSLGWGANTGELFF. CDR3 nucleotides: TGCGCCAGCAGCTTAGGTTGGGGGGCGAACACCGGGGAGCTGTTTTTT.

V usage is TRBV24-1 and J usage is TRBJ1-2; the D gene is possibly TRBD1 (5 bases). CDR3 length equals 12 residues. In germline, CDR1 is KGHDR, CDR2 SFDVKD. V gave up 4 bases and J gave up 7 bases, with 9 bases separating them. CDR3 nucleotides: TGTGCCACCAGTGACGGAGGGGCTGGCTACACCTTC. Its protein product is CATSDGGAGYTF.

V is TRBV10-3 and J is TRBJ1-3; D gene uncertain. The germline V gene has CDR1 ENHRY and CDR2 SYGVKD. The CDR3 consists of 14 residues. V shed 3 bases and J shed 4 bases, with 10 bases lying between them. DNA of the CDR3: TGTGCCATCAGTGAACCCCGGGAAGGAAACACCATATATTTT. It is translated as CAISEPREGNTIYF.

The V and J genes are TRBV7-8 and TRBJ1-1, with D hard to call. Trimming removed 1 base from V and 0 bases from J, with 9 bases in between. CDR3 length equals 15 residues. Per germline, CDR1 SGHVS and CDR2 FQNEAQ. The CDR3 here is CASSLVKGLNTEAFF. The CDR3 DNA is TGTGCCAGCAGCTTAGTAAAGGGATTGAACACTGAAGCTTTCTTT.

This clone was counted a few times. The chain recombines TRBV4-1 with TRBJ1-1, with D possibly TRBD1 on 6 matching bases. CDR1 is MGHRA and CDR2 is YSYEKL in the germline V gene. V was cut by 0 bases and J by 8 bases, with 10 bases left in between. This CDR3 is built from 13 residues. The CDR3: CASSQDTGLEAFF. CDR3 in DNA: TGCGCCAGCAGCCAAGACACAGGGTTAGAAGCTTTCTTT.

V and J are TRBV7-3 and TRBJ1-6; TRBD1 matches 7 bases. Germline CDR1 and CDR2: SGHTA and FQGTGA. Germline trimming cut 4 bases from V and 9 bases from J; bases unmatched to any gene: 6. The CDR3 has 14 amino acids. CDR3 DNA sequence: TGTGCCAGCAGCTCACAGGGGACGAGTTCACCCCTCCACTTT. Encoded protein: CASSSQGTSSPLHF.

The chain carries TRBV24-1 and TRBJ2-4, with a weak D call TRBD2 (7 bases). Trimming took off 5 bases at V and 3 bases at J, with 16 bases between the two ends. The CDR3 totals 16 residues. Germline CDR1 is KGHDR and CDR2 is SFDVKD. The CDR3 loop reads CATSVPGGASKNIQYF. The CDR3 bases are TGTGCCACCAGTGTCCCTGGGGGGGCGAGCAAAAACATTCAGTACTTC.

The J gene is TRBJ1-2, the V gene TRBV19, with 8 nucleotides matching TRBD1. The germline gives CDR1 LNHDA, CDR2 SQIVND (reference sequence). This CDR3 is built from 14 residues. V lost 6 bases, J lost 1 base, and 4 bases stayed unmatched. Here the CDR3 reads CASSRDRYNYGYTF. The CDR3 region has the DNA TGTGCCAGTAGCAGGGACAGGTATAACTATGGCTACACCTTC.